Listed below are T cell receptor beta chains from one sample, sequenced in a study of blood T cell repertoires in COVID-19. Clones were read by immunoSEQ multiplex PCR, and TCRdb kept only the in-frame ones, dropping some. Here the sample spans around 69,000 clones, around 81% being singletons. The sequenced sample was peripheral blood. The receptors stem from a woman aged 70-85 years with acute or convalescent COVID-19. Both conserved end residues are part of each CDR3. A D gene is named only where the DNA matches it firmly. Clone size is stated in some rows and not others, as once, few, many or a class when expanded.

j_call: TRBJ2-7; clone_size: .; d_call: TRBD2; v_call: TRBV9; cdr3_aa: CASSSRGGRPPYEQYF; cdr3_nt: TGTGCCAGCAGCTCCCGAGGCGGGAGACCCCCGTACGAGCAGTACTTC
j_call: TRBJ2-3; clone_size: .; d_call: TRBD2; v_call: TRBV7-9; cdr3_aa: CASSLASGIITDTQYF; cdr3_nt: TGTGCCAGCAGCTTAGCTAGCGGGATAATTACAGATACGCAGTATTTT
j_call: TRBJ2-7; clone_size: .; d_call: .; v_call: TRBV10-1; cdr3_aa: CVPRRALPDEQYF; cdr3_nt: TGCGTTCCGCGGCGGGCCCTCCCTGACGAGCAGTACTTC
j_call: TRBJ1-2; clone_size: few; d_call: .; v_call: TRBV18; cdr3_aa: CASSPRVQRSNYGYTF; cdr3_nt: TGTGCCAGCTCACCACGAGTGCAGCGGTCTAACTATGGCTACACCTTC
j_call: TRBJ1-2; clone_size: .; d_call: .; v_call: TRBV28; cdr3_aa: CASSFTTGVNYGYTF; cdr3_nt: TGTGCCAGCAGTTTTACGACAGGAGTAAACTATGGCTACACCTTC
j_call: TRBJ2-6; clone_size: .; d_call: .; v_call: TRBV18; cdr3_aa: CASSTGPLGSSGANVLTF; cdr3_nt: TGTGCCAGCTCAACAGGACCGCTCGGCAGCTCTGGGGCCAACGTCCTGACTTTC
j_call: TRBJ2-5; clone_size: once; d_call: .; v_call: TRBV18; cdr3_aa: CASSPADFRETQYF; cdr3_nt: TGTGCCAGCTCACCCGCCGATTTCCGGGAGACCCAGTACTTC
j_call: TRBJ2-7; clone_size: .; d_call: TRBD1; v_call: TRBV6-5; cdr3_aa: CASSGQGKSYEQYF; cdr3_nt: TGTGCCAGCAGCGGACAGGGGAAGTCCTACGAGCAGTACTTC
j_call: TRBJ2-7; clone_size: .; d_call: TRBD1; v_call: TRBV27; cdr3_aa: CASSLSYLTGTGSYEQYF; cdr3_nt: TGTGCCAGCAGTTTATCGTATCTAACCGGGACAGGCTCTTACGAGCAGTACTTC
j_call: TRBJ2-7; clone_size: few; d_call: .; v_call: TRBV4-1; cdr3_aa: CASSQDYGYEQYF; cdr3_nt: TGCGCCAGCAGCCAAGATTACGGCTACGAGCAGTACTTC
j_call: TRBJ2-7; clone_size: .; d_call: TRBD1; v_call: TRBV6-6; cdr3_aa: CASRQGQGSYEQYF; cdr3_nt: TGTGCCAGCAGGCAAGGACAGGGTTCCTACGAGCAGTACTTC
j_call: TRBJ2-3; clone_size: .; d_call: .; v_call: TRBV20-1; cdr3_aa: CSASPADTQYF; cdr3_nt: TGCAGTGCTAGTCCAGCAGATACGCAGTATTTT
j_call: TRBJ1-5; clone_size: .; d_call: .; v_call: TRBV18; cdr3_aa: CASSPTRNQPQHF; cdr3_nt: TGTGCCAGCTCACCAACGAGGAATCAGCCCCAGCATTTT
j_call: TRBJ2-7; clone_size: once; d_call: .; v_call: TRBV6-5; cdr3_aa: CAGSDLTDYEQYF; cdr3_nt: TGTGCCGGCAGCGACTTAACTGACTACGAGCAGTACTTC
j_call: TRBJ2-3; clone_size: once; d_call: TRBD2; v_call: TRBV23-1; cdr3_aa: CASSQPSSLAGGSFFTDTQYF; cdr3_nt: TGCGCCAGCAGTCAACCGAGTTCACTAGCGGGAGGCTCTTTCTTCACAGATACGCAGTATTTT
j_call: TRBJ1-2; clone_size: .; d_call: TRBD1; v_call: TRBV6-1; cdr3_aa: CASSEARQGASGRGYTF; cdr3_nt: TGTGCCAGCAGTGAAGCGAGACAGGGGGCATCGGGTCGTGGCTACACCTTC
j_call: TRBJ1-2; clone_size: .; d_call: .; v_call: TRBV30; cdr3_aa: CAWRPLPVGGYGYTF; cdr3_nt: TGTGCCTGGAGGCCCCTACCAGTGGGGGGCTATGGCTACACCTTC
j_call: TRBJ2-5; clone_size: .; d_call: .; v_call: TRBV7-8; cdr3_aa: CASSSFGGRSKETQYF; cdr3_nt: TGTGCCAGCAGCTCGTTCGGGGGACGTTCAAAGGAGACCCAGTACTTC
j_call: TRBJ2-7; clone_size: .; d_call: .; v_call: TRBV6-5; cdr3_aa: CASRRTFQASYEQYF; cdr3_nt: TGTGCCAGCAGGCGGACTTTCCAGGCTTCCTACGAGCAGTACTTC
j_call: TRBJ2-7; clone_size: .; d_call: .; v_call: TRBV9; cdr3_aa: CASSVRGGAYEQYF; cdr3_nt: TGTGCCAGCAGCGTAAGAGGTGGCGCCTACGAGCAGTACTTC
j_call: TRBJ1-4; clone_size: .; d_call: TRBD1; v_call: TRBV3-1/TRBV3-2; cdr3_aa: CASSPTGVNEKLFF; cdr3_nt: TGTGCCAGCAGCCCGACAGGGGTTAATGAAAAACTGTTTTTT
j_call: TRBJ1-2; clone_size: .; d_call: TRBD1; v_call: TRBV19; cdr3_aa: CASSPGQGANYGYTF; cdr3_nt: TGTGCCAGTAGCCCCGGACAGGGCGCTAACTATGGCTACACCTTC
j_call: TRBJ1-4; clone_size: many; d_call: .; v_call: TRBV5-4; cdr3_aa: CASSFGATNEKLFF; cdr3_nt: TGTGCCAGCAGTTTCGGAGCAACTAATGAAAAACTGTTTTTT
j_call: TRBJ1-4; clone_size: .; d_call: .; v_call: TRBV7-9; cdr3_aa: CASSLESEKLFF; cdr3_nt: TGTGCCAGCAGCTTAGAGAGTGAAAAACTGTTTTTT
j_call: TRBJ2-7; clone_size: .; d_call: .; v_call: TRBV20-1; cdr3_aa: CSASLGEQYF; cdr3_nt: TGCAGTGCATCACTAGGCGAGCAGTACTTC
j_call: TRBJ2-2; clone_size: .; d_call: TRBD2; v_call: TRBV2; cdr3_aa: CASSDRLAAGELFF; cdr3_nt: TGTGCCAGCAGTGATCGTCTAGCGGCCGGGGAGCTGTTTTTT